The clone carrying this T cell receptor beta chain was seen at least ten times. Its antigen is unknown. This sample is part of a study of CD8 T cells in ankylosing spondylitis. Points from the study as a whole: Eight highly homologous variants formed a TCR beta motif that appeared characteristic of ankylosing spondylitis blood.

The CDR3 has 12 amino acids. Trimming took 5 bases from V and 7 from J, leaving 9 bases between them. TCRdb re-analysed the 5' RACE reads in MiXCR, keeping a single row per CDR3 protein. The table has 200,000 to 250,000 distinct CDR3 sequences, around 19% seen once. The chain employs TRBV12-3 or TRBV12-4 and TRBJ1-5; no clear D. Sequencing was performed on blood, either unsorted or a sorted T cell fraction (not recorded which). The sequence was collected from a male donor with ankylosing spondylitis. The CDR3 region has the DNA TGTGCCAGCAGTCCCTCCGGGCAGCCCCAGCATTTT. This gives the protein CASSPSGQPQHF.